This paragraph reports one T cell receptor beta chain. The V gene's germline CDR1 is SGHTA and CDR2 FQGNSA. After removal of 2 bases from V and 0 bases from J, the junction contained 0 bases not matched to a gene. The CDR3 is 15 amino acids. Profiling relied on immunoSEQ multiplex PCR, and the TCRdb table lists in-frame clones only, not all of them. The data hold approximately 110,000 clones, with roughly 85% observed a single time. The data stem from a study of blood T cell repertoires in COVID-19. Study details: COVID-19 samples, acute and convalescent, were from the United States, Italy and Spain.

Sequenced input: peripheral blood. The sequence was obtained from a human donor in a cohort sampled during active COVID-19. The V gene is TRBV7-2, the J gene TRBJ2-1; 8 nucleotides match TRBD2. CDR3 protein: CASSLSGGSYNEQFF. CDR3 nucleotide sequence: TGTGCCAGCAGCTTAAGCGGGGGCTCCTACAATGAGCAGTTCTTC.